This paragraph reports one TCR beta chain. Its antigen is not known. Here immunoSEQ multiplex PCR was the method, and the copy in TCRdb shows in-frame clones only, minus some. This table holds roughly 6,800 clones, 72% found once. The data were taken from a study of T cell repertoires in ileal Crohn's disease. Looking at the study overall: Every patient was operated on for stricturing (61%) or penetrating (approximately 40%) complications. From the resection specimen's proximal margin, biopsies were taken as MI.

Study results and caveats: Compared with non-smokers, active smokers at surgery showed more clonal expansions.

The V and J ends lost 6 bases and 4 bases respectively, with 12 bases between them. The CDR3 runs to 14 residues. Germline assignment: CDR1 MNHEY and CDR2 SMNVEV (reference sequence). Regarding time point: proximal margin of the surgical specimen (macroscopically non-inflamed). Source material: ileal tissue. The sequence derives from an adult with Crohn's disease. This chain connects TRBV27 to TRBJ2-2, with D maybe TRBD1 (5 bases). The CDR3 here is CASSQGRGTGELFF. DNA of the CDR3: TGTGCCAGCAGCCAGGGAAGAGGCACCGGGGAGCTGTTTTTT.